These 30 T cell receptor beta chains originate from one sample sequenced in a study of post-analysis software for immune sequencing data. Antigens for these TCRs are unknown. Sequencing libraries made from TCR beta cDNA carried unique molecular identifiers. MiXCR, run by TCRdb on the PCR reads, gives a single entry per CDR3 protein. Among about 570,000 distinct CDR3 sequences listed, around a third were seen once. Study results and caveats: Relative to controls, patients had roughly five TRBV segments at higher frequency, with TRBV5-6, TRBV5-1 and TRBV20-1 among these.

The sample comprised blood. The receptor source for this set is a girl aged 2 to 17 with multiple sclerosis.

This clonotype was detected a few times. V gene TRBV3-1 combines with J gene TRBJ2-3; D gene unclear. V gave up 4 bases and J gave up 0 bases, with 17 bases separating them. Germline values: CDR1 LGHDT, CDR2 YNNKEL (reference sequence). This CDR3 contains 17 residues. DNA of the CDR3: TGTGCCAGCAGCCCCGGTTTCTCCGCGAGAAGCACAGATACGCAGTATTTT. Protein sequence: CASSPGFSARSTDTQYF.

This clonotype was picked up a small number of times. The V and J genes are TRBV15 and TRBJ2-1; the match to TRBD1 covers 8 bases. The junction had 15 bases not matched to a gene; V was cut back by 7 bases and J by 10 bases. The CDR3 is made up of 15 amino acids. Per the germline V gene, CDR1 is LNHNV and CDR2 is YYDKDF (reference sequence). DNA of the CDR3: TGTGCCACCACGGCGCGGGACAGGATCGCGGTCGAGCAGTTCTTC. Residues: CATTARDRIAVEQFF.

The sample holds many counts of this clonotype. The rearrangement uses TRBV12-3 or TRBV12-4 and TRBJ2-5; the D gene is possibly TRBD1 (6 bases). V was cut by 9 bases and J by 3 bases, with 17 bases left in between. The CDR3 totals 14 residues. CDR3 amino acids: CASRIGGWEETQYF. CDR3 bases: TGTGCCAGTAGAATAGGGGGTTGGGAAGAGACCCAGTACTTC.

CDR3 region: CAISGTPNEQFF. CDR3 bases: TGTGCCATCAGCGGTACACCCAATGAGCAGTTCTTC. This chain connects TRBV10-3 to TRBJ2-1; D remains ambiguous. The CDR3 sequence is 12 residues long. Deletions cut 6 bases from V and 6 bases from J, with 9 bases between. Germline CDR1 reads ENHRY; CDR2 reads SYGVKD.

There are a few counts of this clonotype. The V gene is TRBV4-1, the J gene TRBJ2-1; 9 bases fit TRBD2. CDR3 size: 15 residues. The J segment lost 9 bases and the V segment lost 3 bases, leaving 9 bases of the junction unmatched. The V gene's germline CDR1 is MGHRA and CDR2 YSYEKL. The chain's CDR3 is CASSHSRTSEAEQFF. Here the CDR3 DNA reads TGCGCCAGCAGCCATTCCCGGACTAGCGAGGCTGAGCAGTTCTTC.

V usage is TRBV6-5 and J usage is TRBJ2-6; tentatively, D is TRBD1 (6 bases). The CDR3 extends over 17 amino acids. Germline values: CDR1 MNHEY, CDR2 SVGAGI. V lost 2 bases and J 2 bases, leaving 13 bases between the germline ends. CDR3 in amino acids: CASSYGRGGAGANVLTF. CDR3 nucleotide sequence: TGTGCCAGCAGTTACGGGCGAGGGGGAGCTGGGGCCAACGTCCTGACTTTC.

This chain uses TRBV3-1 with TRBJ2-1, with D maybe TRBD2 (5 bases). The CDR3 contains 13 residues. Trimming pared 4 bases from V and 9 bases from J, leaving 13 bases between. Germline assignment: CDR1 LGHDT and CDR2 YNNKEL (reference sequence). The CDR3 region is CASSLDPGGEQFF. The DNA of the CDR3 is TGTGCCAGCAGCCTCGACCCTGGAGGTGAGCAGTTCTTC.

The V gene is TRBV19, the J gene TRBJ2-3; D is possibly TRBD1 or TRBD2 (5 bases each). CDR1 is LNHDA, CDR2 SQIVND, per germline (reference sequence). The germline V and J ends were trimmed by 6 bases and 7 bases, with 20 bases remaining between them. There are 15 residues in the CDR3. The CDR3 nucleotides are TGTGCCAGTAGCCTCAGGGATCTAGCTGCAAATACGCAGTATTTT. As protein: CASSLRDLAANTQYF.

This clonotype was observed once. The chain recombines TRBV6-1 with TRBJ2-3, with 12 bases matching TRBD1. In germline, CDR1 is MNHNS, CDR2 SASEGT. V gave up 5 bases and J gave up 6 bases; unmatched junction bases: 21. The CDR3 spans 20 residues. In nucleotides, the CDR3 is TGTGCCAGCAGTAGGGGGACAGGGGGCTTAAGCGGGAGCTCAGGGGATACGCAGTATTTT. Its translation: CASSRGTGGLSGSSGDTQYF.

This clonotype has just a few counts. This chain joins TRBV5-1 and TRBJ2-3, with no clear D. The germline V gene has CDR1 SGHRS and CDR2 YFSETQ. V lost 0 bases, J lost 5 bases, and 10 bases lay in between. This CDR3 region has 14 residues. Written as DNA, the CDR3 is TGCGCCAGCAGCTTGGAAGTTAATCGAGATACGCAGTATTTT. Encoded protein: CASSLEVNRDTQYF.

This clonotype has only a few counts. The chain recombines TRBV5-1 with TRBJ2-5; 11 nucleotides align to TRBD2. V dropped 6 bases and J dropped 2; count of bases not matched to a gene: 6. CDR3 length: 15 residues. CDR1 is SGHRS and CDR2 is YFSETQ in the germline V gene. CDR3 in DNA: TGCGCCAGCAAGTCGACTAGCGGGGAGCAAGAGACCCAGTACTTC. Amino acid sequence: CASKSTSGEQETQYF.

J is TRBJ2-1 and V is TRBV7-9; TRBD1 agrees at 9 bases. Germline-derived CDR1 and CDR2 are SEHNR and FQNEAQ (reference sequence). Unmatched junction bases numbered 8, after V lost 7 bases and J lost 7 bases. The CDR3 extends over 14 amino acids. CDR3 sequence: CASKGQGKANEQFF. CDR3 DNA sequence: TGTGCCAGCAAGGGACAGGGTAAGGCAAATGAGCAGTTCTTC. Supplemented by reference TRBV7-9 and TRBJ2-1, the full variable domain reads DTGVSQNPRHKITKRGQNVTFRCDPISEHNRLYWYRQTLGQGPEFLTYFQNEAQLEKSRLLSDRFSAERPKGSFSTLEIQRTEQGDSAMYLCASKGQGKANEQFFGPGTRLTVL.

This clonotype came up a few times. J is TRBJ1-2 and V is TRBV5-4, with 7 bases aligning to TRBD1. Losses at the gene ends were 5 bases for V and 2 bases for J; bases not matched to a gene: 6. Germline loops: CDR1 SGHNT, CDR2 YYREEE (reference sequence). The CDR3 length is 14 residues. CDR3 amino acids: CASRRDRQNYGYTF. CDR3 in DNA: TGTGCCAGCAGGAGGGACAGACAAAACTATGGCTACACCTTC.

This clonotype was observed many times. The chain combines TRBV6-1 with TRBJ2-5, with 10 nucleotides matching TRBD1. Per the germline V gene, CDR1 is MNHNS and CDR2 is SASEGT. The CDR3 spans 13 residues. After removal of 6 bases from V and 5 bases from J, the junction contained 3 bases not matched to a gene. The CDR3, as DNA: TGTGCCAGCAGGGGACAGGGGTTGGAGACCCAGTACTTC. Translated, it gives CASRGQGLETQYF.

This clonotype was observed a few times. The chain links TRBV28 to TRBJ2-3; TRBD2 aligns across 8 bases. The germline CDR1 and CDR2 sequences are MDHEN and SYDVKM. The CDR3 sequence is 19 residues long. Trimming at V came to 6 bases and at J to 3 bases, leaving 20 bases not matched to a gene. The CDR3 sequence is CASSAGPTIGGELTDTQYF. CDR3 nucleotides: TGTGCCAGCAGCGCCGGACCTACGATCGGGGGGGAACTAACAGATACGCAGTATTTT.

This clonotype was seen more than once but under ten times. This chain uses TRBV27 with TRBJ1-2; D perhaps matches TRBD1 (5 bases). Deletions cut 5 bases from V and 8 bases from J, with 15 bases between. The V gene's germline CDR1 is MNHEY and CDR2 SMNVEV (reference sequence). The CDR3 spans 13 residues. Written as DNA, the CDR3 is TGTGCCAGCAGTCTAAGGATCGGGGACGGCTACACCTTC. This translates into CASSLRIGDGYTF.

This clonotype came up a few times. The CDR3 DNA reads as TGCAGCGTTGCTCGGGGGGCGCGGCAAGAGACCCAGTACTTC. It is translated as CSVARGARQETQYF. The chain recombines TRBV29-1 with TRBJ2-5, with D possibly matching TRBD2 (7 bases). Trimming stripped 4 bases from V and 2 bases from J, with 14 bases between. The germline V gene encodes CDR1 SQVTM and CDR2 ANQGSEA. CDR3 length: 14 amino acids.

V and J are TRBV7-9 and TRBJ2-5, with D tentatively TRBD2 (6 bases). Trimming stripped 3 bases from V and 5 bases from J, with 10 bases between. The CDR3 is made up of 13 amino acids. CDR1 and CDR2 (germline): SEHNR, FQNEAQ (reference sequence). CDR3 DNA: TGTGCCAGCAGCTTTACTAGCAGCGAGACCCAGTACTTC. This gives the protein CASSFTSSETQYF. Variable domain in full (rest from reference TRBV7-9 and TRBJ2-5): DTGVSQNPRHKITKRGQNVTFRCDPISEHNRLYWYRQTLGQGPEFLTYFQNEAQLEKSRLLSDRFSAERPKGSFSTLEIQRTEQGDSAMYLCASSFTSSETQYFGPGTRLLVL.

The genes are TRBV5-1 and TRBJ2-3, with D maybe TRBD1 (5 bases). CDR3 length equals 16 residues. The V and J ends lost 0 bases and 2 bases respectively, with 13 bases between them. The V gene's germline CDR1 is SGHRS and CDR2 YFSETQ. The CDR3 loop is CASSLVGAGHTDTQYF. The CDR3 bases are TGCGCCAGCAGCTTGGTAGGGGCAGGGCACACAGATACGCAGTATTTT.

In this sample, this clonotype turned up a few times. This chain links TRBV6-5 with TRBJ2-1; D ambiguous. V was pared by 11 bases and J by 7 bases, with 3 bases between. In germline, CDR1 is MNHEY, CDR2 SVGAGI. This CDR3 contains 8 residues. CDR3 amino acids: CAGNEQFF. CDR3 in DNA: TGTGCCGGTAATGAGCAGTTCTTC.

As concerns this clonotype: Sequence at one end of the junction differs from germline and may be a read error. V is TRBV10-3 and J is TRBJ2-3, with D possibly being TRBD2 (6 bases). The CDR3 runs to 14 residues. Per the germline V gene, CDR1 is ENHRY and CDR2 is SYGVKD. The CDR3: CAAAGTDTTDAQYF. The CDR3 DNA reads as TGTGCCGCGGCCGGGACTGACACTACAGATGCGCAGTATTTT.

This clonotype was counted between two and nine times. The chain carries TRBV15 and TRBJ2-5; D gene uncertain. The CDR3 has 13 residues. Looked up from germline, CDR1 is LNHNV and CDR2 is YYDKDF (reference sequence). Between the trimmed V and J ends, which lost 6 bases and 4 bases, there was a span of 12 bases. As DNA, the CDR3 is TGTGCCACCAGTAGACTCGTCCGAGAGACCCAGTACTTC. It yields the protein CATSRLVRETQYF.

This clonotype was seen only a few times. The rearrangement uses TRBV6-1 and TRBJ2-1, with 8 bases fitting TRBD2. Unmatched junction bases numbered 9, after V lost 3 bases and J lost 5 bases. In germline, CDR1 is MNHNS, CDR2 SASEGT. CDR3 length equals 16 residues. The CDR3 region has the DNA TGTGCCAGCAGTGACCCGGGGGGGGCGATAGACAATGAGCAGTTCTTC. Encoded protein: CASSDPGGAIDNEQFF.

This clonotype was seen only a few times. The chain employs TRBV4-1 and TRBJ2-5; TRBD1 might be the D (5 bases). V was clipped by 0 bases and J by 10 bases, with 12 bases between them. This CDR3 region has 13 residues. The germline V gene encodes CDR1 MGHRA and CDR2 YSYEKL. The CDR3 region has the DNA TGCGCCAGCAGCCAAGATATCCCAGGGCGCCAGTACTTC. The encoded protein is CASSQDIPGRQYF.

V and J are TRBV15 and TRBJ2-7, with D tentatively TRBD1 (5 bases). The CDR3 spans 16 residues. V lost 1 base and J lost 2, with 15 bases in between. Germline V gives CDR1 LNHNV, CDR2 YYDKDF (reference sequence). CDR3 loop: CATSRAGLGSPYEQYF. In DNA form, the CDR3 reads TGTGCCACCAGCAGAGCAGGGTTAGGGTCCCCCTACGAGCAGTACTTC.

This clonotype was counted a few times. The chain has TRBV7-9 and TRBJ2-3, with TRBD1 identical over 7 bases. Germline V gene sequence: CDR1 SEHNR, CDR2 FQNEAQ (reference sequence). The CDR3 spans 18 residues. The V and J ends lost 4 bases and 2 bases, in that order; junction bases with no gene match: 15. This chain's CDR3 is CASSSGSMGQIITDTQYF. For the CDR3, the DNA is TGTGCCAGCAGCTCGGGATCGATGGGACAGATTATCACAGATACGCAGTATTTT.

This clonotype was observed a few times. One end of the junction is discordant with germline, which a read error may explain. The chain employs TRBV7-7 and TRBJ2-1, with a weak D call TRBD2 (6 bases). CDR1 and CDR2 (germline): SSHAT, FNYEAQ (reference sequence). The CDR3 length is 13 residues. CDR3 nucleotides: TGTGCTAGCAGCCCGGGACTTGTAAATGAGCAGTTCTTC. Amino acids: CASSPGLVNEQFF. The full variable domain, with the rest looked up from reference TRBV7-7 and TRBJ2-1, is GAGVSQSPRYKVTKRGQDVTLRCDPISSHATLYWYQQALGQGPEFLTYFNYEAQPDKSGLPSDRFSAERPEGSISTLTIQRTEQRDSAMYRCASSPGLVNEQFFGPGTRLTVL.

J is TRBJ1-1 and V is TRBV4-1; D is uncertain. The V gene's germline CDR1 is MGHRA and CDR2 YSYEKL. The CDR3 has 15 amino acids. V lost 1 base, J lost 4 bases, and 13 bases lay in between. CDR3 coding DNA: TGCGCCAGCAGCCAAGGGCCGACGTCGCTCACTGAAGCTTTCTTT. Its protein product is CASSQGPTSLTEAFF.

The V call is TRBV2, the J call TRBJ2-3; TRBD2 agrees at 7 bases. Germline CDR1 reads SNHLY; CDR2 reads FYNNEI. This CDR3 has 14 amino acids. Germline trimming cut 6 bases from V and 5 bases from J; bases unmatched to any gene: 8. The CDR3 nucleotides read TGTGCCAGCAGGGCCAGCGGGGCCGGAGATACGCAGTATTTT. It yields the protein CASRASGAGDTQYF.

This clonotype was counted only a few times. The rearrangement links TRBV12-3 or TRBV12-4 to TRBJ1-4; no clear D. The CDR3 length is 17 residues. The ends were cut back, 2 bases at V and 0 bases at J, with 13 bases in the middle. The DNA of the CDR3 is TGTGCCAGCAGTTTAATAGGCAGATTTGCAACTAATGAAAAACTGTTTTTT. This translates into CASSLIGRFATNEKLFF.